The clone carrying this T cell receptor (beta chain) has only one observation. Its specificity is unknown. Clones were read by immunoSEQ multiplex PCR, and TCRdb kept only the in-frame ones, dropping some. The table shows fewer than 150,000 clones, with 93% occurring only once. Trimming stripped 0 bases from V and 4 bases from J, with 7 bases between. This CDR3 is built from 14 residues. The germline gives CDR1 LGHDT, CDR2 YNNKEL (reference sequence). These data belong to a study of T cell responses to AZD1222 COVID-19 vaccine. Broader study findings: Receipt of two AZD1222 doses was followed by a rise in Spike-specific TCR breadth and depth.

This clonotype was obtained from an adult in good health. The chain links TRBV3-1 (or the pseudogene TRBV3-2) to TRBJ1-3; D remains ambiguous. Sequenced material: peripheral blood, taken on day 0 of AZD1222 vaccination. The chain's CDR3 is CASSQDLRGNTIYF. CDR3 in DNA: TGTGCCAGCAGCCAAGATCTACGAGGAAACACCATATATTTT.